The present T cell receptor (beta chain) was sequenced within a study of cytomegalovirus exposure and HLA in healthy donors. The count of this clone is one. Antigen unknown. 60 Vbeta and 13 Jbeta primers were used in PCR. TCRdb's table, derived via immunoSEQ multiplex PCR, lists solely in-frame clones and lacks some. The data hold about 190,000 clones, with roughly 79% observed a single time. Study results and caveats: Researchers had no immune exposure information except CMV serostatus available. There were some 150 TCR beta chains listed as cytomegalovirus-associated. A cluster of highly shared sequence variants was likely a sequencing artifact. Reported performance of the classifier showed diagnosis of cytomegalovirus status with high specificity and sensitivity.

This TCR was sampled from a woman younger than 30 in good health and CMV-seronegative. The sample was PBMCs.

CDR3 DNA sequence: TGTGCCAGCAACAGGGTCACCGGGGAGCTGTTTTTT. Translated: CASNRVTGELFF. The chain links TRBV2 to TRBJ2-2, with D perhaps TRBD1 (6 bases). CDR3 length: 12 residues. Germline CDR1 is SNHLY and CDR2 is FYNNEI. V was cut by 7 bases and J by 4 bases, with 7 bases left in between.